This T cell receptor beta chain was captured in a study of T cells in Graves' hyperthyroidism and ophthalmopathy. Graves' hyperthyroidism without ophthalmopathy progression within 18 months was termed stable. With a duration under 2 months, the hyperthyroidism was newly diagnosed in patients aged 18 to 65. Orbital computed tomography and thyroid ultrasound, together with serum TRAb and thyroxine and clinical symptoms, were used for diagnoses. This clonotype came up many times. The antigen is not known. General study points: In the analysis, a 13 V-J model separated ophthalmopathy from stable hyperthyroidism.

Researchers amplified the TCR beta CDR3 regions from RNA transcripts. First-round RT-PCR of the TCR CDR3 relied on the HTBI primer set. Via MiXCR, TCRdb re-called the multiplex PCR reads, giving one row per CDR3 protein. The sample records 700,000 to 950,000 distinct CDR3 sequences, about 35% being singletons. The clonotype was recovered from a woman between 35 and 50 years old with Graves' hyperthyroidism. Material: blood.

The CDR3 DNA follows: TGCAGTGCTAGACAAGCTCAAGAGACCCAGTACTTC. Translating gives CSARQAQETQYF. This chain uses TRBV20-1 with TRBJ2-5; D call uncertain. The CDR3 totals 12 residues. CDR1 and CDR2 (germline): DFQATT, SNEGSKA (reference sequence). V dropped 2 bases and J dropped 2 bases, with 6 bases sitting between them.